This TCR beta chain emerged from a study of blood T cell repertoires in COVID-19 (dated by TCRdb to 2019 to 2021). General notes on the study: Samples from collaborators originated in the United States, Italy and Spain and spanned both the acute and convalescent phases of COVID-19. The prospective study material was composed of cDNA or gDNA derived from T cells, B-cell-depleted T cells, or PBMCs. The dataset comprised deeply sampled blood TCRbeta repertoires from subjects exposed to, actively infected with, or recovered from COVID-19. A freely available public database, intended as a resource for researchers studying the immune response to SARS-CoV-2, is where the repertoires were released. The samples were drawn from the first 160 participants of the ongoing ImmuneRACE study and from some 1,300 subjects provided by 6 global collaborators. Nearly every sample came with metadata listing a de-identified subject ID, COVID-19 status, age in years and sex. Where available, HLA class I and class II types were obtained from metadata supplied by the sample provider rather than from assay-based typing.

Comments on this clone: What this receptor recognizes is not known. No per-base quality is available; no much larger clone lies one base away.

What the authors observed across the whole study: How much clinical and demographic metadata was included differed by source and by participant, and the metadata was provided uncurated.

From the cysteine up to the phenylalanine, the CDR3 has a length of 14 residues. Only CDR3 DNA is held: 42 bases, read in frame from base 1. Based on the germline V gene (reference sequence), the CDR1 and CDR2 sequences are LNHDA and SQIVND. Cut back by 5 bases and 4 bases, the V and J ends lie 11 bases apart. Samples from volunteer blood donors who had recovered from COVID-19 were contributed by a second Seattle source. The collaborating institutions used their own protocols to collect whole blood in K2EDTA tubes. For TCRbeta analysis, collaborator samples were shipped as frozen whole blood, as isolated PBMCs, or as DNA extracted from either sample type. The immunoSEQ Assay, a bias-controlled multiplex PCR, was used to amplify TCRbeta CDR3 regions from genomic DNA. Per the original workflow: Nucleated cell counts per sample were estimated from amplification of reference gene primers within the assay. Sequence reads were collapsed and filtered to measure the absolute abundance of every unique TCRbeta CDR3 rearrangement. For each sample, productive Simpson clonality was calculated as the square root of Simpson's diversity index across productive rearrangements. TCRdb's version of the immuneACCESS table is confined to in-frame rearrangements and falls short of the full clone set. An unresolved V gene accounts for under half of the shortfall where checked; the remainder is of unknown origin. V and J calls and clone size are those listed in that table; D and trimming were worked out from the DNA. The sample profile shows just over 70,000 clones; roughly 80% of them were found once. Of the sample, about 20% is held by the ten largest clones.

The chain uses TRBV19 and TRBJ2-2; the D gene is perhaps TRBD1, from 6 matching bases. Source material: peripheral blood. The clonotype originates from a man between 70 and 80 years old who had recovered from COVID-19. The bases read TGTGCCAGTAGTTGGCAGGGGAGCACCGGGGAGCTGTTTTTT. Its protein reads: CASSWQGSTGELFF.